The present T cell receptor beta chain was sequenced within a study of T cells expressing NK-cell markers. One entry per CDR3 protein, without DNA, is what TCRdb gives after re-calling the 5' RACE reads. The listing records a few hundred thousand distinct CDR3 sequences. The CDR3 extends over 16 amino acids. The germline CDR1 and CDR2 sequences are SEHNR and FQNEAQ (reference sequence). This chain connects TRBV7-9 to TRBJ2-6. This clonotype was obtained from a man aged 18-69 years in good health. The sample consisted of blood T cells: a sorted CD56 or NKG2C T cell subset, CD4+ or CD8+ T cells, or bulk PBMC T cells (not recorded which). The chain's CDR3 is CASSLGYDSGANVLTF.